The 4 T cell receptor beta chains below come from one sample, sequenced in a study of blood T cell repertoires in COVID-19. Clones were sequenced by immunoSEQ multiplex PCR, and TCRdb holds only the in-frame ones, with some missing. The sample lists some 250,000 clones, 88% seen once, with just under 0.8% in the top ten. The specimen was peripheral blood. Source of these receptors: a woman in her twenties or thirties with acute or convalescent COVID-19.

This clone was detected a few times. The chain uses TRBV19 and TRBJ1-1, with TRBD1 matching over 8 bases. The germline CDR1 and CDR2 sequences are LNHDA and SQIVND (reference sequence). This CDR3 is built from 14 residues. V lost 6 bases and J lost 5; bases outside the gene matches: 8. The CDR3 loop is CASRPDRGQTEAFF. The CDR3 DNA reads as TGTGCCAGTAGACCTGACAGGGGACAAACTGAAGCTTTCTTT.

The chain recombines TRBV7-6 with TRBJ2-7; a weak D match, TRBD1 (5 bases). V lost 5 bases and J lost 2, with 16 bases in between. Germline V gene data show CDR1 as SGHVS and CDR2 as FNYEAQ. The CDR3 totals 15 residues. The CDR3 sequence: CASSELQGRAYEQYF. The CDR3 nucleotides are TGTGCCAGCAGCGAACTTCAGGGAAGGGCCTACGAGCAGTACTTC. The complete variable domain, with remaining parts taken from reference TRBV7-6 and TRBJ2-7, reads GAGVSQSPRYKVTKRGQDVALRCDPISGHVSLYWYRQALGQGPEFLTYFNYEAQQDKSGLPNDRFSAERPEGSISTLTIQRTEQRDSAMYRCASSELQGRAYEQYFGPGTRLTVT.

The chain combines TRBV21-1 with TRBJ2-7; TRBD2 is taken as the D call from the table, unchecked against the DNA. TRBV21-1 has pseudogene status. CDR3 length: 14 residues. The CDR3 region has the DNA TGTGCCAGCAGCATAGACGGGGAGGCCTACGAGCAGTACTTC. It specifies CASSIDGEAYEQYF.

About this clone itself: Sequence at one end of the junction differs from germline and may be a read error. The genes are TRBV19 and TRBJ2-2; a possible D gene is TRBD1 (5 bases). The CDR3 spans 13 residues. Germline CDR1 is LNHDA and CDR2 is SQIVND (reference sequence). The CDR3 sequence: CASEPGYTEELFF. The DNA of the CDR3 is TGTGCCAGCGAACCAGGGTACACCGAGGAGCTGTTTTTT.